The clone carrying this T cell receptor beta chain has a count of ten or more. The antigen is not known. This CDR3 comprises 14 residues. From germline, CDR1 is SGHRS and CDR2 YFSETQ. Germline trimming cut 7 bases from V and 5 bases from J; bases unmatched to any gene: 10. The sample belongs to a study of neurological immune-mediated disorders. Whole-study findings and limits: In multiple sclerosis patients, the repertoire cluster was unrelated to clinical or MRI findings. Phylogenetic grouping assigned the repertoires of 18 of 34 multiple sclerosis patients to a single related-CDR3 cluster, representing a possible signature.

As for time point: longitudinal time-point 1 (baseline). The cDNA was generated by 5'RACE with 10-nucleotide random UMIs. A single record per CDR3 protein comes from TCRdb applying MiXCR to the 5' RACE reads. The table lists tens of thousands of distinct CDR3 sequences, around 3.1% of them singletons. The V call is TRBV5-1, the J call TRBJ1-1; TRBD1 matches 8 bases. The material sequenced was PBMCs. The clonotype comes from a woman aged 55-70 years with multiple sclerosis. The CDR3 here is CASGVQGARTEAFF. The CDR3 nucleotides read TGCGCCAGCGGGGTTCAGGGGGCAAGGACTGAAGCTTTCTTT. Full variable domain (outside the CDR3, taken from reference TRBV5-1 and TRBJ1-1): KAGVTQTPRYLIKTRGQQVTLSCSPISGHRSVSWYQQTPGQGLQFLFEYFSETQRNKGNFPGRFSGRQFSNSRSEMNVSTLELGDSALYLCASGVQGARTEAFFGQGTRLTVV.